This entry describes one T cell receptor beta chain. What it recognizes is unknown. The data were obtained in a study of T-cell reconstitution after alpha-beta-depleted transplantation in children. It was with unique molecular identifiers that the TCRbeta library was prepared. Each CDR3 protein is one row after TCRdb ran MiXCR on the PCR reads. The sample yields about 110,000 distinct CDR3 sequences, about 6.4% seen once. Study outcomes and limitations: At the one-year point after transplant, T-cell counts and TCRbeta diversity were found to come mostly from T cells that had been newly produced. Several hundred expanded graft clones reportedly were the source of alpha-beta T cells about two months after transplant. The study traced high day-60 TCRbeta diversity in some patients to surviving recipient T cells and thymic progenitors.

Germline assignment: CDR1 LGHNT and CDR2 FRNRAP. The V segment lost 0 bases and the J segment 0 bases; nucleotides outside the gene matches: 9. The CDR3 extends over 19 amino acids. The chain joins TRBV12-5 to TRBJ2-3; 10 bases fit TRBD2. The specimen comprised PBMCs, mostly from graft donor cells, sampled 360 days after TCRalphabeta/CD19-depleted stem cell transplant. The clonotype was recovered from a male patient aged 2 to 10 who had a stem cell transplant for acute lymphoblastic leukemia, so the T cells may come from the graft donor. DNA of the CDR3: TGTGCTAGTGGTTTGGTACGTTCTAGCGGGAGTCTAAGCACAGATACGCAGTATTTT. It is translated as CASGLVRSSGSLSTDTQYF.